This T cell receptor beta chain was sequenced during a study of graft-versus-host responses after intestinal transplantation. V was trimmed by 6 bases and J by 5 bases, leaving 10 bases between them. The CDR3 totals 12 residues. CDR1 and CDR2 from the germline V gene are SEHNR and FQNEAQ (reference sequence). The researchers put approximately 200,000 CFSE-labeled responder cells into plates with approximately 200,000 irradiated, violet-dye-labeled stimulator cells. Findings and caveats of the study: GvH clone levels peaked in circulation, and this peak was associated with early post-transplant HvG declines. GvH clones were identified in recipient marrow, with some first appearing in ileum or blood.

The protocol was immunoSEQ multiplex PCR, while the TCRdb copy is restricted to in-frame clones and leaves out a portion. The repertoire holds 12,000 to 15,000 clones, with around 33% as singletons. The receptor was derived from a human patient who received an intestinal transplant. Material: alloreactive CD8+ T cells from a mixed lymphocyte reaction culture, obtained before intestinal transplant. The subset is: CFSE-low proliferating T cells sorted from roughly six-day pre-transplant mixed lymphocyte reaction (GvH or HvG direction). The chain employs TRBV7-9 and TRBJ1-1, with no clear D. The CDR3 reads CASRPLETEAFF. CDR3 bases: TGTGCCAGCAGGCCCCTGGAGACTGAAGCTTTCTTT. Full variable domain (outside the CDR3, taken from reference TRBV7-9 and TRBJ1-1): DTGVSQNPRHKITKRGQNVTFRCDPISEHNRLYWYRQTLGQGPEFLTYFQNEAQLEKSRLLSDRFSAERPKGSFSTLEIQRTEQGDSAMYLCASRPLETEAFFGQGTRLTVV.